The clone carrying this TCR beta chain was detected many times. This record comes from a study of T-cell reconstitution after alpha-beta-depleted transplantation in children. During its preparation, the TCRbeta library received unique molecular identifiers. Using its own MiXCR run on the PCR reads, TCRdb lists one record per CDR3 protein. Here the sample spans some 840,000 distinct CDR3 sequences, roughly 15% being singletons. The CDR3 has 12 residues. CDR1 is SQVTM, CDR2 ANQGSEA, per germline. V was clipped by 8 bases and J by 4 bases; unmatched bases: 7. The material sequenced was PBMCs, mostly from graft donor cells, taken 360 days after TCRalphabeta/CD19-depleted stem cell transplant. This chain joins TRBV29-1 and TRBJ2-5; TRBD1 aligns across 7 bases. This TCR was recovered from a male patient younger than 18 who had a stem cell transplant for acute lymphoblastic leukemia, so the T cells may come from the graft donor. For the CDR3, the DNA is TGCAGCTACAGGGGTTGGCGAGAGACCCAGTACTTC. It is translated as CSYRGWRETQYF. The whole variable domain, remainder taken from reference TRBV29-1 and TRBJ2-5, is SAVISQKPSRDICQRGTSLTIQCQVDSQVTMMFWYRQQPGQSLTLIATANQGSEATYESGFVIDKFPISRPNLTFSTLTVSNMSPEDSSIYLCSYRGWRETQYFGPGTRLLVL.